The 30 T cell receptor beta chains given below trace back to one sample, sequenced in a study of T cells in Graves' hyperthyroidism and ophthalmopathy. Amplification targeted TCR beta CDR3 regions from RNA transcripts. The TCR CDR3 was amplified in a first-round RT-PCR using the HTBI primer set. TCRdb reprocessed the multiplex PCR reads with MiXCR, giving one entry per CDR3 protein. The table shows 380,000 or so distinct CDR3 sequences, with approximately 19% occurring only once. The sequenced sample was blood. Receptor source: a woman in her late teens or twenties with Graves' hyperthyroidism.

At least ten counts were recorded for this clonotype. This chain uses TRBV30 with TRBJ2-7, with D hard to call. The CDR3 loop spans 11 amino acids. V was clipped by 2 bases and J by 3 bases, with 5 bases between them. Germline assignment: CDR1 GTSNPN and CDR2 SVGIG (reference sequence). The DNA of the CDR3 is TGTGCCTGGAGTCATAGCTACGAGCAGTACTTC. This gives the protein CAWSHSYEQYF.

This clonotype has ten or more counts. This chain uses TRBV19 with TRBJ1-2; unclear D gene. V was clipped by 4 bases and J by 8 bases, with 5 bases between them. CDR1 and CDR2 (germline): LNHDA, SQIVND (reference sequence). The CDR3 has 10 residues. CDR3 sequence: CASSNLGYTF. The CDR3 DNA follows: TGTGCCAGTAGTAACCTGGGCTACACCTTC.

As to this clonotype: The CDR3 does not end in the conserved phenylalanine or tryptophan, so this is likely a read error. The CDR3 coding sequence is TGTGCCAGCAGCAGAGGGCTAGAGGCTGGAAACACCATATATTAT. This sequence encodes CASSRGLEAGNTIYY. V gene TRBV6-8 combines with J gene TRBJ1-3; D gene uncertain. This CDR3 contains 15 residues. In germline, CDR1 is MNHGY, CDR2 SAAAGT. Trimming removed 6 bases from V and 2 bases from J, with 14 bases in between.

This clonotype was seen many times. This CDR3 reads CASSRLTVSSGNTIYF. In nucleotides, the CDR3 is TGTGCCAGCAGTCGATTGACAGTAAGCTCTGGAAACACCATATATTTT. This chain connects TRBV6-1 to TRBJ1-3; D may be TRBD1 (5 bases). The CDR3 consists of 16 residues. Trimming took 5 bases from V and 0 from J, leaving 14 bases between them. The germline V gene encodes CDR1 MNHNS and CDR2 SASEGT.

Concerning this clonotype: One base away lies a much larger clone, so this may be a sequencing read error. The chain joins TRBV2 to TRBJ1-1; D gene uncertain. This CDR3 is 15 amino acids long. Germline CDR1 reads SNHLY; CDR2 reads FYNNEI. V lost 6 bases to trimming and J lost 3 bases, with 17 bases between them. As DNA, the CDR3 is TGTGCCAGCAGAGTTCATGGTTCAGCGGACACTGAAGCTTTCTTT. Amino acid sequence: CASRVHGSADTEAFF.

Many counts were recorded for this clonotype. The V and J genes are TRBV12-3 or TRBV12-4 and TRBJ1-2; TRBD1 might be the D (6 bases). V lost 2 bases to trimming and J lost 8 bases, with 12 bases between them. The CDR3 sequence is 13 residues long. The CDR3 here is CASSLRTAGGYTF. The CDR3 region has the DNA TGTGCCAGCAGTTTACGGACAGCTGGGGGCTACACCTTC.

The chain employs TRBV5-1 and TRBJ2-7, with D hard to call. Germline V gene data show CDR1 as SGHRS and CDR2 as YFSETQ. CDR3 size: 16 residues. The CDR3 DNA sequence: TGCGTCTGCAGCTTGGTAGGGATAGCCGGCGGCTACGAGCAGTACTTC. Translated, it gives CVCSLVGIAGGYEQYF.

This clonotype was seen at least ten times. The chain couples TRBV6-5 to TRBJ1-1; TRBD1 is a possible D gene (5 bases). Looked up from germline, CDR1 is MNHEY and CDR2 is SVGAGI. The CDR3 is 14 residues long. The V end was cut by 2 bases, the J end by 6 bases, with 13 bases between. The CDR3 region is CASSYGGVVPEAFF. The CDR3 bases are TGTGCCAGCAGTTACGGAGGGGTGGTGCCTGAAGCTTTCTTT.

This clonotype was observed many times. The chain recombines TRBV12-3 or TRBV12-4 with TRBJ1-2; D possibly corresponds to TRBD1 (5 bases). V lost 7 bases and J 6 bases, leaving 18 bases between the germline ends. CDR3 size: 14 residues. The CDR3 is CASTTRRDQDGYTF. The DNA for the CDR3 is TGTGCCAGCACCACCAGGCGGGACCAAGATGGCTACACCTTC.

This clonotype was seen ten or more times. The chain joins TRBV29-1 to TRBJ1-1; 10 bases fit TRBD1. The CDR3 is 13 amino acids. J was trimmed by 4 bases and V by 4 bases; bases with no gene match: 3. Germline V gene sequence: CDR1 SQVTM, CDR2 ANQGSEA. The CDR3 coding sequence is TGCAGCGTTGTCCGGACAGGGGGCACTGAAGCTTTCTTT. Its translation: CSVVRTGGTEAFF.

This chain uses TRBV12-3 or TRBV12-4 with TRBJ2-7; 8 bases match TRBD1. V was clipped by 6 bases and J by 4 bases; unmatched bases: 8. This CDR3 is 14 amino acids long. In DNA form, the CDR3 reads TGTGCCAGCAGCTCGACAGGGGATTGGTACGAGCAGTACTTC. Translation: CASSSTGDWYEQYF.

The J gene is TRBJ1-1, the V gene TRBV29-1; D gene uncertain. The CDR3 totals 13 residues. Germline V gene sequence: CDR1 SQVTM, CDR2 ANQGSEA. Trimming removed 6 bases from V and 1 base from J, with 12 bases in between. The CDR3 DNA sequence: TGCAGCGTGCTACAAATATCGAACACTGAAGCTTTCTTT. This gives the protein CSVLQISNTEAFF.

The chain couples TRBV6-2 or TRBV6-3 to TRBJ2-7; 10 bases are shared with TRBD2. Germline V gene data show CDR1 as MNHEY and CDR2 as SVGEGT. The CDR3 sequence is 16 residues long. Trimming took 5 bases from V and 7 from J; bases not matched to a gene: 14. CDR3 DNA: TGTGCCAGCAGTCGGACTAGCGGCGCCCGAGGGTTAGAGCAGTACTTC. Translation gives CASSRTSGARGLEQYF.

For this clonotype: A single base separates this from a much larger clone, so it may be a read error. The V call is TRBV28, the J call TRBJ1-1; D is uncertain. Per germline, CDR1 MDHEN and CDR2 SYDVKM. The CDR3 runs to 16 residues. This CDR3 is CASSLLVAGSNTEACF. The CDR3 region has the DNA TGTGCCAGCAGTTTACTAGTCGCGGGATCGAACACTGAAGCTTGCTTT.

Regarding this clonotype: Since a much larger clone is just one base distant, this may be a read error. This chain links TRBV29-1 with TRBJ2-7, with 7 bases fitting TRBD1. This CDR3 is built from 13 residues. Germline V gene lookup returns CDR1 SQVTM and CDR2 ANQGSEA. J gave up 10 bases and V 4 bases, and 13 bases lay outside the gene matches. The CDR3 here is CSVGDSSFRDQYF. The CDR3 DNA sequence: TGCAGCGTTGGGGACAGTTCTTTCCGCGATCAGTACTTC.

This clonotype was seen ten or more times. V and J are TRBV11-3 and TRBJ1-1; D may be TRBD1 (5 bases). Trimming removed 1 base from V and 2 bases from J, with 23 bases in between. Germline CDR1 SGHNT, CDR2 YENEEA. The CDR3 contains 19 residues. The CDR3 DNA sequence: TGTGCCAGCAGCTTAGTGAGTTGGGCCAAGGGGAACTCTAACACTGAAGCTTTCTTT. It codes for CASSLVSWAKGNSNTEAFF.

This clonotype was seen a few times. The chain links TRBV5-1 to TRBJ1-1; tentatively, D is TRBD1 (6 bases). Germline values: CDR1 SGHRS, CDR2 YFSETQ. Deletions cut 4 bases from V and 5 bases from J, with 12 bases between. CDR3 size: 13 residues. The chain's CDR3 is CASSIRGGTEAFF. In DNA, the CDR3 is TGCGCCAGCAGCATCAGGGGTGGTACTGAAGCTTTCTTT. The full variable domain, its missing parts supplied by reference TRBV5-1 and TRBJ1-1, is KAGVTQTPRYLIKTRGQQVTLSCSPISGHRSVSWYQQTPGQGLQFLFEYFSETQRNKGNFPGRFSGRQFSNSRSEMNVSTLELGDSALYLCASSIRGGTEAFFGQGTRLTVV.

This clonotype was seen a handful of times. This sequence may be a read error, since a much larger clone differs from it by one base. This sequence joins TRBV2 and TRBJ2-5, with no clear D. CDR1 and CDR2 (germline): SNHLY, FYNNEI. The CDR3 length is 12 residues. Here the CDR3 reads CATSGSEETKYF. The CDR3 bases are TGTGCCACGAGTGGGTCTGAAGAGACCAAGTACTTC.

This chain joins TRBV12-3 or TRBV12-4 and TRBJ1-2, with D uncertain. Deletions cut 5 bases from V and 5 bases from J, with 12 bases between. This CDR3 comprises 13 residues. Here the CDR3 DNA reads TGTGCCAGCAGTCCCCAGGTGGGGTATGGCTACACCTTC. Translating gives CASSPQVGYGYTF.

The table lists this clonotype with a few counts. The genes are TRBV6-5 and TRBJ2-6; D is possibly TRBD1 (5 bases). Per germline, CDR1 MNHEY and CDR2 SVGAGI. V lost 0 bases to trimming and J lost 1 base, with 10 bases between them. The CDR3 is 17 amino acids. Here the CDR3 DNA reads TGTGCCAGCAGTTACTCTAGGGGTGGGTCTGGGGCCAACGTCCTGACTTTC. Translating it yields CASSYSRGGSGANVLTF.

The sample holds many counts of this clonotype. The chain links TRBV20-1 to TRBJ2-7; 7 positions match TRBD2. CDR3 size: 15 residues. CDR1 is DFQATT, CDR2 SNEGSKA, per germline (reference sequence). The junction had 7 bases not matched to a gene; V was cut back by 2 bases and J by 0 bases. The CDR3 DNA sequence: TGCAGTGCTAGACCACAACCTAGCGGCTCCTACGAGCAGTACTTC. It translates to CSARPQPSGSYEQYF.

This clonotype occurred a few times. V is TRBV6-1 and J is TRBJ1-1, with D possibly being TRBD1 (6 bases). This CDR3 comprises 14 residues. Per germline, CDR1 MNHNS and CDR2 SASEGT. The ends were cut back, 6 bases at V and 4 bases at J, with 15 bases in the middle. The CDR3 sequence: CASSPGGAPTEAFF. For the CDR3, the DNA is TGTGCCAGCAGCCCCGGGGGGGCCCCCACTGAAGCTTTCTTT.

This clonotype was counted many times. The V call is TRBV12-3 or TRBV12-4, the J call TRBJ1-1; D might be TRBD1 (6 bases). The ends were cut back, 5 bases at V and 10 bases at J, with 14 bases in the middle. The CDR3 runs 12 residues. In nucleotides, the CDR3 is TGTGCCAGCAGTCAGGGGAGGGTAGTAGCTTTCTTT. Its translation: CASSQGRVVAFF.

This clonotype was recorded many times. The chain carries TRBV7-8 and TRBJ1-2; D unresolved. Trimming took 5 bases from V and 4 from J, leaving 8 bases between them. The germline CDR1 and CDR2 sequences are SGHVS and FQNEAQ. CDR3 size: 12 residues. The CDR3 DNA sequence: TGTGCCAGCAGCGAGAGTTTCTATGGCTACACCTTC. Amino acids: CASSESFYGYTF. The whole variable domain, filled in from reference TRBV7-8 and TRBJ1-2, reads GAGVSQSPRYKVAKRGQDVALRCDPISGHVSLFWYQQALGQGPEFLTYFQNEAQLDKSGLPSDRFFAERPEGSVSTLKIQRTQQEDSAVYLCASSESFYGYTFGSGTRLTVV.

This clonotype has ten or more counts. The chain recombines TRBV6-1 with TRBJ1-1; TRBD1 is a possible D gene (6 bases). Trimming removed 7 bases at V and 3 bases at J, with 12 bases between. From germline, CDR1 is MNHNS and CDR2 SASEGT. The CDR3 covers 13 residues. CDR3 sequence (DNA): TGTGCCAGCAAACAGGGACACCACACTGAAGCTTTCTTT. Amino acids: CASKQGHHTEAFF.

This clonotype was seen many times. In nucleotides, the CDR3 is TGTGCCAGCACAGGCCCCATGAACACTGAAGCTTTCTTT. As protein: CASTGPMNTEAFF. This rearrangement joins TRBV2 to TRBJ1-1; D is unclear. CDR3 size: 13 residues. Per germline, CDR1 SNHLY and CDR2 FYNNEI. Trimming stripped 7 bases from V and 0 bases from J, with 9 bases between.

The gene calls are TRBV12-3 or TRBV12-4 and TRBJ1-3, with D unresolved. The V end lost 3 bases, the J end lost 4 bases, and 10 bases lay between the germline ends. This CDR3 has 14 residues. CDR3 sequence reads: CASSLGFGGNTIYF. CDR3 DNA sequence: TGTGCCAGCAGTTTGGGGTTTGGAGGAAACACCATATATTTT.

A single count supports this clonotype. This chain's CDR3 is CSARDVEREGYEQYF. For the CDR3, the DNA is TGCAGTGCTAGAGATGTGGAACGGGAAGGGTACGAGCAGTACTTC. This sequence joins TRBV20-1 and TRBJ2-7, with D perhaps matching TRBD2 (5 bases). The CDR3 has 15 amino acids. Germline V gene sequence: CDR1 DFQATT, CDR2 SNEGSKA (reference sequence). V was pared by 0 bases and J by 4 bases, with 16 bases between.

This clonotype was observed many times. This chain links TRBV7-9 with TRBJ2-7, with D unresolved. Germline values: CDR1 SEHNR, CDR2 FQNEAQ (reference sequence). V gave up 11 bases and J gave up 7 bases, with 6 bases separating them. The CDR3 loop spans 8 amino acids. As DNA, the CDR3 is TGTGCCTCCGGTGAGCAGTACTTC. Translated, it gives CASGEQYF.

This clonotype was counted between two and nine times. This sequence may be a read error, since a much larger clone differs from it by one base. The CDR3 carries no conserved terminal phenylalanine or tryptophan, so it likely arises from a read error. This CDR3 is CASSYKGNQPQHL. The CDR3, as DNA: TGTGCCAGCAGTTACAAGGGAAATCAGCCCCAGCATTTG. The V call is TRBV6-5, the J call TRBJ1-5, with D hard to call. Germline V gene sequence: CDR1 MNHEY, CDR2 SVGAGI. The CDR3 is made up of 13 amino acids. The V gene lost 2 bases and the J gene lost 4 bases, with 6 bases spanning the gap.